This T cell receptor beta chain was retrieved from a study of blood T cell repertoires in COVID-19. Study in general: The samples span acute and convalescent COVID-19 from the United States, Italy and Spain.

How the authors handled the data: Reference gene primer amplification gave estimated nucleated cell counts. Profiling relied on immunoSEQ multiplex PCR, and the TCRdb table lists in-frame clones only, not all of them. Clone size and V and J calls were adopted from that table, with D and trimming inferred from the DNA. Among tens of thousands of clones listed, around 90% were seen once. Germline V CDR1 and CDR2: SEHNR, FQNEAQ (reference sequence). CDR3 length: 16 residues. The V gene end was trimmed by 5 bases and the J gene end by 4 bases; junction bases not matched to a gene: 3. The chain combines TRBV7-9 with TRBJ2-1, with 15 bases matching TRBD2. The TCR sequence derives from a human donor in a cohort sampled during active COVID-19. The sample taken for sequencing was peripheral blood. CDR3 in amino acids: CASSNGLAGGYNEQFF. The CDR3 DNA reads TGTGCCAGCAGCAATGGACTAGCGGGAGGGTACAATGAGCAGTTCTTC.